Sequencing of this TCR beta chain was carried out in a study of regulatory T cells in long-lasting Graves disease. Whole-study findings and limits: Blood alone, not thyroid tissue, was studied. With persistent disease, TRBV28, TRBJ1-2 and TRBJ2-5 were the favored segments.

This clonotype was recorded many times. What it recognizes is unknown. Through Arm-PCR of CDR3 regions and iRepertoire HTBI primers, TCR beta libraries were built. In TCRdb, the multiplex PCR reads were re-called with MiXCR into one record per CDR3 protein. The sample includes roughly 490,000 distinct CDR3 sequences, around a fifth of them seen just once. In germline, CDR1 is SEHNR, CDR2 FQNEAQ (reference sequence). Trimming cost V 5 bases and J 11 bases; bases outside gene matches: 9. The CDR3 is made up of 14 amino acids. Time point indicated: persistent/refractory GD, antithyroid drugs over 5 years with positive TRAb. There was RNA extracted from PBMCs, and the TCR library was made from it. Patients were enrolled at an endocrinology department in Xi'an, China.

Material: peripheral blood mononuclear cells (PBMCs), obtained when the disease was refractory, from a patient treated with antithyroid drugs. J is TRBJ1-1 and V is TRBV7-9; 12 bases agree with TRBD1. This receptor was taken from a female donor with Graves disease. DNA of the CDR3: TGTGCCAGCAGCATTACCGGGACAGGGGGCCATGCTTTCTTT. It codes for CASSITGTGGHAFF.